In its sample, the clone carrying this T cell receptor beta chain was seen a few times. Germline CDR1 is SGHDT and CDR2 is YYEEEE. The V segment lost 2 bases and the J segment 0 bases; nucleotides outside the gene matches: 6. This CDR3 is built from 17 residues. This sample stems from a study of blood T cell repertoires in COVID-19. Whole-study context: Samples came from the United States, Italy and Spain, spanning acute and convalescent COVID-19. The analysed material was cDNA or gDNA that came from T cells, B-cell-depleted T cells, or PBMCs.

Libraries were prepared by immunoSEQ multiplex PCR; TCRdb keeps only in-frame clonotypes and omits some of them. The data contain a few hundred thousand clones, approximately 84% of them singletons. Categorization into cohorts depended on clinical history that participants reported. The chain links TRBV5-6 to TRBJ1-3; 9 positions match TRBD1. This TCR derives from a man between 45 and 60 years old who had recovered from COVID-19. The sequencing sample was made of PBMCs or T cells enriched from blood (not recorded which). The CDR3 sequence is CASSFWGQGSSGNTIYF. CDR3 nucleotides: TGTGCCAGCAGCTTTTGGGGACAGGGTAGCTCTGGAAACACCATATATTTT.